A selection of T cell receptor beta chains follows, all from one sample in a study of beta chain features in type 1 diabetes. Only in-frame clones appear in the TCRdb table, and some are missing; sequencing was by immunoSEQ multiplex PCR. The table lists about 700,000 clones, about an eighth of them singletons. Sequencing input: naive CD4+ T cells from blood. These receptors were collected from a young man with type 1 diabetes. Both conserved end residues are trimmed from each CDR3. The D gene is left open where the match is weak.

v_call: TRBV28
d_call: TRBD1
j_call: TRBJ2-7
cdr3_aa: ASSSGQALFSYEQY

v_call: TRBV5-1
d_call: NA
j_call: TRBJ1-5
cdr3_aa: ASSLEGQGNQPQH

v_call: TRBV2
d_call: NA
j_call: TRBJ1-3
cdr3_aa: ASSAGISGNTIY

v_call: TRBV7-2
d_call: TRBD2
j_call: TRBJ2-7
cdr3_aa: ASSPGGLQIEQY

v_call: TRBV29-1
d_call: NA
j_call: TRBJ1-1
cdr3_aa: SVEARATEAF

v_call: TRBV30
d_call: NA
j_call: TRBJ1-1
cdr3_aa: AWKQGFAGNTEAF

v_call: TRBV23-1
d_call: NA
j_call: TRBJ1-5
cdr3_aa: ASSEHSQPQH

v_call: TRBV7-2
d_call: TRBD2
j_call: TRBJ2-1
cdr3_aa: ASSPRGGSYNEQF

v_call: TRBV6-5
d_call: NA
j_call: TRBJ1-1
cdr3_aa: ASSYFNVNTEAF

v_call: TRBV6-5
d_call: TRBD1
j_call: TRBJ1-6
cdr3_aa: ASSYQGQGSSPLH

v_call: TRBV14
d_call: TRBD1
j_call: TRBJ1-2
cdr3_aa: ASSHTRTGDGYT

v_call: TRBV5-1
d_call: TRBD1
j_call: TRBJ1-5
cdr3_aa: ASSPGTGDQPQH

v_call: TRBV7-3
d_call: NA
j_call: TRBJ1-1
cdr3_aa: ASSLYKGPNTEAF

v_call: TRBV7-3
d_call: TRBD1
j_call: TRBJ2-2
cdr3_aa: ASSLRGQGNTGELF

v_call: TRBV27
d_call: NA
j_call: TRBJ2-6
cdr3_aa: ASSLRVGSPDSGANVLT

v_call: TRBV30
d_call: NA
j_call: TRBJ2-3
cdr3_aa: AWSASSHTQY

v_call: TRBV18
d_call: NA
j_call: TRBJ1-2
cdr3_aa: ASSPFSQSHYGYT

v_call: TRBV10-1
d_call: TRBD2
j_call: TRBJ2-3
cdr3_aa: ASLAGGEGDTQY

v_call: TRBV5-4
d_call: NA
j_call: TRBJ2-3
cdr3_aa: ATTPRLSSTDTQY

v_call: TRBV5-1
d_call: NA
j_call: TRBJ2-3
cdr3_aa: ASSLAPSTWTDTQY

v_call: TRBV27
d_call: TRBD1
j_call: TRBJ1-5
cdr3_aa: ASSWGQGDQPQH

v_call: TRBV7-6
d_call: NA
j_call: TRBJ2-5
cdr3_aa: ASSSMDIETQY

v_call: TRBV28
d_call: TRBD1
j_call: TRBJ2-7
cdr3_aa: ATKTTGDRIYEQY

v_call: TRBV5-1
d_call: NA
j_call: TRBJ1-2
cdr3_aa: ASSLDSPGAPSYGYT

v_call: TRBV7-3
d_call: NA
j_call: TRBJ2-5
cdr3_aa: ASSLTRGPPETQY

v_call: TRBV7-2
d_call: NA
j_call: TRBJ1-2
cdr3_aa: ASSLELANYGYT

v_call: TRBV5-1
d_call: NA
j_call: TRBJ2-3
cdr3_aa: ASSAGLNTDTQY

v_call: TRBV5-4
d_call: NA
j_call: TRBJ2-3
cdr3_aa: ASSLVDGTDTQY

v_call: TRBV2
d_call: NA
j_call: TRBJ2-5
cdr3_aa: ASSGSGREETQY

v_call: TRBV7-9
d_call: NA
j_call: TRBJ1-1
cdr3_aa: ASSQGLRGEAF

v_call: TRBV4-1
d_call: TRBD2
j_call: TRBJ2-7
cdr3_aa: ASSQTPAPGLAAYEQY

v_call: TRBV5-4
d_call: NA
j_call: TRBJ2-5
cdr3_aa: ASSLSQILGETQY

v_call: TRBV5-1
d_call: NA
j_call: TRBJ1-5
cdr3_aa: ASSLGQGINQPQH

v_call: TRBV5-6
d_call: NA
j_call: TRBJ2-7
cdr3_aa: ASSTTSTGEQY

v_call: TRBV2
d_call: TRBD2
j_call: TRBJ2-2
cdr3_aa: ASSETSGWSGELF

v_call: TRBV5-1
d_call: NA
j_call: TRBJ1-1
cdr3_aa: ASSLNVDPTTEAF

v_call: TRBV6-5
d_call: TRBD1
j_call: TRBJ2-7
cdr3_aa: ASSDRDRSAEQY

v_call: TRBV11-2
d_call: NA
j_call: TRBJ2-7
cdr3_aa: ASSLSTPLEQY

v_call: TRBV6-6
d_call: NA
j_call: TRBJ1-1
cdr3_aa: ALRNRDTEAF

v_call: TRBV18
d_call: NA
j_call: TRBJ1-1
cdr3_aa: ASSPTLDHTEAF

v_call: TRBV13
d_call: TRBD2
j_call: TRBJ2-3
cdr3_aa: ASSLGLAGLSDTQY

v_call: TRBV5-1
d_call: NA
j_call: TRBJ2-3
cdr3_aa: ASSQTGGPGDTQY

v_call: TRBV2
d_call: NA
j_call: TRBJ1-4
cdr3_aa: ASTGAGEELF

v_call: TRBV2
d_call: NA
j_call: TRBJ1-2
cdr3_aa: ASSRTGGNYGYT

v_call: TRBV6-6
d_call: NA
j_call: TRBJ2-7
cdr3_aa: ATFDRNSYEQY

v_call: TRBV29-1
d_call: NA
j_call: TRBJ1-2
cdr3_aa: SMESNYGYT

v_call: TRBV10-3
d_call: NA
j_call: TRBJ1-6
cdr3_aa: AISESGPGDWSPLH

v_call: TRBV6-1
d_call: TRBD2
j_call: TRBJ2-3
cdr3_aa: AVRDGGTDTQY

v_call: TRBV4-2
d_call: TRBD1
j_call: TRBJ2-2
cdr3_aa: ASSQRQGDTGELF

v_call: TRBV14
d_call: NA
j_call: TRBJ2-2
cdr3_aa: ASSQLGHTRNTGELF

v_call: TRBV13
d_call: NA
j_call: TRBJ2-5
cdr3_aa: ASSRSGQETQY

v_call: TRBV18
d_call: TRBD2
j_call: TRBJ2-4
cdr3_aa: ASSPPGLAIQY

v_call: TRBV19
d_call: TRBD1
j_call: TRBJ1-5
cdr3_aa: ASSIYSGTGDYQPQH

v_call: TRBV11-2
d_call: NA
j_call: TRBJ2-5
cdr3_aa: ASSFGEQETQY

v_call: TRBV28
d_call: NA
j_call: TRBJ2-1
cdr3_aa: ASSENPYNEQF

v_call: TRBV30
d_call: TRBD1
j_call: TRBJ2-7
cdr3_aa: ACPRDRPPKFCYEQY

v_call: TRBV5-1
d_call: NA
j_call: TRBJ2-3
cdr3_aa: ASSRFPETTDTQY